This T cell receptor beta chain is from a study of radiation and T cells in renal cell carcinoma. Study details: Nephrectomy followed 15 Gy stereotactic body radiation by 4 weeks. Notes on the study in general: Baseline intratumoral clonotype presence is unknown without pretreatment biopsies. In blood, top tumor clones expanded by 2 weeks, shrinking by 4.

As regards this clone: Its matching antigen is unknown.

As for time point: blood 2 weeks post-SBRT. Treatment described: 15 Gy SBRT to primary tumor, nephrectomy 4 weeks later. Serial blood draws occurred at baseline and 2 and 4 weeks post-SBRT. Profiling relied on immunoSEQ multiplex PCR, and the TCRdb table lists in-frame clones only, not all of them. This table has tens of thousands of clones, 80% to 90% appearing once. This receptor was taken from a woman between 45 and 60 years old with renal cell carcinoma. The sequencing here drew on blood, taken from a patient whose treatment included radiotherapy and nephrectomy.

The CDR3 nucleotides read TGTGCCAGCAGCTTAAGTTGCTCGGGACAGGATGTCCCCCAGTACTTC. Protein: CASSLSCSGQDVPQYF. The chain has TRBV7-4 and TRBJ2-5; 8 bases fit TRBD1. Germline CDR1 SGHVT, CDR2 SQSDAQ. J was trimmed by 9 bases and V by 2 bases; bases with no gene match: 14. The CDR3 runs 16 residues.